These T cell receptor beta chains were read from a single sample in a study of blood T cell repertoires in COVID-19. TCRdb's copy holds only in-frame clones and misses some; the assay was immunoSEQ multiplex PCR. In the table there are 85,000 to 110,000 clones, under 90% of which are singletons. Sequencing input: peripheral blood. The origin of the receptors is a human donor in a cohort sampled during active or convalescent COVID-19. CDR3s include the opening cysteine and the closing phenylalanine or tryptophan. A D gene is named only where the DNA matches it firmly. The size field is filled for only some rows; it gives once, few, many or a size class.

D	length	J	size	V	CDR3	DNA
NA	12	TRBJ2-1	NA	TRBV12-3/TRBV12-4	CASTQTDREQFF	TGTGCCAGCACGCAGACTGACAGGGAGCAGTTCTTC
NA	12	TRBJ1-1	NA	TRBV5-1	CASSTRGSEAFF	TGCGCCAGCAGCACCCGGGGGTCTGAAGCTTTCTTT
TRBD1	14	TRBJ1-3	NA	TRBV7-3	CASSATGIGNTIYF	TGTGCCAGCAGCGCGACAGGGATTGGAAACACCATATATTTT
NA	14	TRBJ1-5	NA	TRBV2	CASSEARRGQPQHF	TGTGCCAGCAGTGAAGCGCGGAGGGGACAGCCCCAGCATTTT
NA	16	TRBJ1-6	NA	TRBV5-4	CASSSINNLNNSPLHF	TGTGCCAGCAGCTCCATCAATAACCTAAATAATTCACCCCTCCACTTT
TRBD2	16	TRBJ2-5	NA	TRBV6-5	CASSYSTSRARETQYF	TGTGCCAGCAGTTACTCGACTAGCCGGGCCCGGGAGACCCAGTACTTC
NA	14	TRBJ1-1	NA	TRBV19	CASRGGGANTEAFF	TGTGCCAGTAGAGGAGGGGGGGCTAACACTGAAGCTTTCTTT
NA	13	TRBJ1-1	few	TRBV11-3	CASSEGASTEAFF	TGTGCCAGCAGCGAAGGGGCGAGCACTGAAGCTTTCTTT
TRBD1	19	TRBJ2-3	NA	TRBV7-9	CASRHPGQGDHGSRNTQYF	TGTGCCAGCAGACACCCGGGACAGGGGGACCATGGAAGCCGGAATACGCAGTATTTT
NA	15	TRBJ1-4	NA	TRBV6-6	CASKEGGATNEKLFF	TGTGCCAGCAAAGAAGGCGGGGCAACTAATGAAAAACTGTTTTTT
TRBD2	17	TRBJ2-3	NA	TRBV10-3	CAIRPSGGTSGRDTQYF	TGTGCCATCAGGCCTAGCGGGGGAACCAGCGGGAGAGATACGCAGTATTTT
TRBD2	14	TRBJ2-3	few	TRBV4-1	CASSLERGSDTQYF	TGCGCCAGCAGCCTCGAGCGGGGCTCAGATACGCAGTATTTT
NA	14	TRBJ2-7	once	TRBV6-5	CASSYDSSSYEQYF	TGTGCCAGCAGTTACGACAGTAGCTCCTACGAGCAGTACTTC
TRBD1	15	TRBJ1-5	few	TRBV6-6	CASTNPGQGDQPQHF	TGTGCCAGCACCAATCCAGGACAGGGGGATCAGCCCCAGCATTTT
TRBD1	14	TRBJ1-1	NA	TRBV2	CASSLGQGSTEAFF	TGTGCCAGCAGCCTGGGACAGGGCAGCACTGAAGCTTTCTTT
NA	12	TRBJ1-6	NA	TRBV9	CASSVGASPLHF	TGTGCCAGCAGCGTAGGAGCTTCACCCCTCCACTTT
NA	15	TRBJ1-2	NA	TRBV12-2	CASRIRQGANYGYTF	TGTGCAAGTCGGATCCGGCAGGGGGCTAACTATGGCTACACCTTC
NA	12	TRBJ2-1	NA	TRBV20-1	CSASLAGYEQFF	TGCAGTGCTAGTTTGGCAGGGTACGAGCAGTTCTTC
TRBD1	17	TRBJ1-5	few	TRBV19	CASKSLIGGQGEQPQHF	TGTGCCAGTAAGTCCCTAATCGGTGGACAGGGTGAACAGCCCCAGCATTTT
TRBD1	15	TRBJ1-6	NA	TRBV5-1	CASSEGQGVSSPLHF	TGCGCCAGCAGCGAAGGACAGGGGGTGAGTTCACCCCTCCACTTT
NA	15	TRBJ2-2	NA	TRBV11-1	CASSPLVGSTGELFF	TGTGCCAGCAGCCCACTAGTGGGCAGCACCGGGGAGCTGTTTTTT
TRBD2	15	TRBJ2-7	NA	TRBV5-6	CASSYQRGGLYEQYF	TGTGCCAGCAGCTATCAGCGGGGGGGACTCTACGAGCAGTACTTC
NA	13	TRBJ1-2	NA	TRBV2	CASSEGASYGYTF	TGTGCCAGCAGTGAGGGGGCCTCATATGGCTACACCTTC
NA	15	TRBJ2-5	NA	TRBV5-1	CASSRRTAQGETQYF	TGCGCCAGCAGCCGCCGGACAGCCCAGGGAGAGACCCAGTACTTC